The 3 T cell receptor beta chains in this list originate from one sample, sequenced in a study of Ad26.COV2.S vaccination and SARS-CoV-2 variants. Some clones are missing from TCRdb's copy, which holds only in-frame ones; the method was immunoSEQ multiplex PCR. The sample has more than 400,000 clones, about 90% seen once. Treatment denoted: about 20 received Ad26.COV2.S at low or high dose, single or two shots; 5 received placebo; per-sample allocation not given. Sampling occurred on day 63 after the first vaccine or placebo injection. Sequenced material: peripheral blood, taken in a trial of Ad26.COV2.S vaccine versus placebo. The receptors were gathered from a person between 18 and 60 years old who received the Ad26.COV2.S COVID-19 vaccine or a placebo.

This clone showed up just once. V and J are TRBV12-5 and TRBJ2-5, with 14 nucleotides matching TRBD2. V was pared by 7 bases and J by 4 bases, with 8 bases of the junction left unmatched. The germline CDR1 and CDR2 sequences are LGHNT and FRNRAP. This CDR3 has 16 residues. CDR3 nucleotide sequence: TGTGCTAGTGCCCAGGGACTAGCGGGGGCGGGAGAGACCCAGTACTTC. This codes for CASAQGLAGAGETQYF.

V is TRBV30 and J is TRBJ2-7; D remains ambiguous. Per germline, CDR1 GTSNPN and CDR2 SVGIG (reference sequence). The CDR3 is made up of 12 amino acids. Between the trimmed V and J ends, which lost 2 bases and 4 bases, there was a span of 9 bases. CDR3 bases: TGTGCCTGGAGTCCCAAGGGTTACGAGCAGTACTTC. As protein: CAWSPKGYEQYF.

This clone was seen a few times. The CDR3 nucleotides are TGTGCCAGCAGCTTAAAGGTGACCGGGGAGCTGTTTTTT. Translation gives CASSLKVTGELFF. The rearrangement joins TRBV7-9 to TRBJ2-2; D call uncertain. V lost 2 bases and J lost 5, with 6 bases in between. CDR1 and CDR2 (germline): SEHNR, FQNEAQ (reference sequence). The CDR3 has 13 amino acids.